This is a list of T cell receptor beta chains from one sample in a study of blood T cell repertoires in COVID-19. Some clones are missing from TCRdb's copy, which holds only in-frame ones; the method was immunoSEQ multiplex PCR. The sample has about 12,000 clones; about 73% are singletons. The sequenced sample was peripheral blood. The receptors stem from a human donor in a cohort sampled during active COVID-19. The CDR3 runs from the conserved cysteine through the conserved F or W. Each record gives: J gene, clone size, V gene, D gene, CDR3 protein, CDR3 DNA. D genes are given only for firm matches. Rows may omit the clone size; those that give it use once, few, many or a size class.

J gene: TRBJ2-7
clone size: NA
V gene: TRBV6-5
D gene: TRBD1
CDR3 protein: CASSLQGVTYEQYF
CDR3 DNA: TGTGCCAGCAGTTTACAGGGGGTTACCTACGAGCAGTACTTC

J gene: TRBJ1-2
clone size: NA
V gene: TRBV5-4
D gene: NA
CDR3 protein: CASSLGPAANYGYTF
CDR3 DNA: TGTGCCAGCAGCTTGGGTCCCGCAGCTAACTATGGCTACACCTTC

J gene: TRBJ2-7
clone size: once
V gene: TRBV6-5
D gene: NA
CDR3 protein: CASRDTISSYEQYF
CDR3 DNA: TGTGCCAGCAGAGACACAATCAGCTCCTACGAGCAGTACTTC

J gene: TRBJ2-2
clone size: NA
V gene: TRBV5-4
D gene: TRBD2
CDR3 protein: CASSLGSGGPAFTGELFF
CDR3 DNA: TGTGCCAGCAGCTTGGGTAGCGGGGGGCCCGCCTTCACCGGGGAGCTGTTTTTT

J gene: TRBJ2-1
clone size: NA
V gene: TRBV7-2
D gene: NA
CDR3 protein: CASSYALSSYNEQFF
CDR3 DNA: TGTGCCAGCAGTTATGCCCTTAGCTCCTACAATGAGCAGTTCTTC

J gene: TRBJ1-4
clone size: NA
V gene: TRBV9
D gene: TRBD1
CDR3 protein: CASSVGQGEEKLFF
CDR3 DNA: TGTGCCAGCAGCGTAGGACAGGGGGAAGAAAAACTGTTTTTT

J gene: TRBJ2-7
clone size: NA
V gene: TRBV18
D gene: TRBD1
CDR3 protein: CASSPTDRAYEQYF
CDR3 DNA: TGTGCCAGCTCACCAACGGACAGGGCTTACGAGCAGTACTTC

J gene: TRBJ1-4
clone size: NA
V gene: TRBV27
D gene: NA
CDR3 protein: CASSLQGGKLFF
CDR3 DNA: TGTGCCAGCAGTTTACAGGGAGGAAAACTGTTTTTT

J gene: TRBJ2-1
clone size: NA
V gene: TRBV19
D gene: TRBD2
CDR3 protein: CASSPALAGGINEQFF
CDR3 DNA: TGTGCCAGTAGTCCGGCGCTAGCGGGGGGGATAAATGAGCAGTTCTTC

J gene: TRBJ1-5
clone size: few
V gene: TRBV19
D gene: NA
CDR3 protein: CASRVRPDNQPQHF
CDR3 DNA: TGTGCCAGTAGGGTGCGGCCGGACAATCAGCCCCAGCATTTT

J gene: TRBJ1-5
clone size: NA
V gene: TRBV6-2/TRBV6-3
D gene: NA
CDR3 protein: CASSYTRQLNQPQHF
CDR3 DNA: TGTGCCAGCAGTTATACCCGACAGCTCAATCAGCCCCAGCATTTT

J gene: TRBJ2-1
clone size: few
V gene: TRBV7-3
D gene: TRBD2
CDR3 protein: CASSLNRGGALNEQFF
CDR3 DNA: TGTGCCAGCAGCTTAAATCGCGGGGGGGCCTTAAATGAGCAGTTCTTC

J gene: TRBJ2-2
clone size: NA
V gene: TRBV5-4
D gene: TRBD1
CDR3 protein: CASSSGTVNTGELFF
CDR3 DNA: TGTGCCAGCAGCTCCGGGACAGTGAACACCGGGGAGCTGTTTTTT

J gene: TRBJ1-1
clone size: NA
V gene: TRBV25-1
D gene: TRBD1
CDR3 protein: CASSGQGVTEAFF
CDR3 DNA: TGTGCCAGCAGTGGTCAGGGGGTCACTGAAGCTTTCTTT

J gene: TRBJ1-2
clone size: NA
V gene: TRBV5-1
D gene: TRBD1
CDR3 protein: CASSPRTGIYYGYTF
CDR3 DNA: TGCGCCAGCAGCCCCCGGACAGGAATCTACTATGGCTACACCTTC

J gene: TRBJ2-5
clone size: NA
V gene: TRBV6-5
D gene: TRBD1
CDR3 protein: CASSMDRSQETQYF
CDR3 DNA: TGTGCCAGCAGTATGGACAGGAGCCAAGAGACCCAGTACTTC

J gene: TRBJ2-7
clone size: few
V gene: TRBV28
D gene: TRBD2
CDR3 protein: CASSFRGGIHEQYF
CDR3 DNA: TGTGCCAGCAGTTTCCGGGGAGGGATCCACGAGCAGTACTTC

J gene: TRBJ2-5
clone size: NA
V gene: TRBV30
D gene: TRBD2
CDR3 protein: CAWRAGSGMETQYF
CDR3 DNA: TGTGCCTGGAGGGCGGGCAGCGGGATGGAGACCCAGTACTTC

J gene: TRBJ2-2
clone size: NA
V gene: TRBV5-1
D gene: NA
CDR3 protein: CASSSSVNTGELFF
CDR3 DNA: TGCGCCAGCAGCTCCTCAGTCAACACCGGGGAGCTGTTTTTT

J gene: TRBJ2-3
clone size: NA
V gene: TRBV3-1/TRBV3-2
D gene: TRBD2
CDR3 protein: CASSRWTSGESDTQYF
CDR3 DNA: TGTGCCAGCAGCCGATGGACTAGCGGGGAGTCAGATACGCAGTATTTT

J gene: TRBJ1-1
clone size: few
V gene: TRBV5-4
D gene: NA
CDR3 protein: CASSVSRGTEAFF
CDR3 DNA: TGTGCCAGCAGCGTGTCGAGAGGCACTGAAGCTTTCTTT

J gene: TRBJ2-7
clone size: once
V gene: TRBV6-2/TRBV6-3
D gene: TRBD2
CDR3 protein: CASSYPSGGPTYEQYF
CDR3 DNA: TGTGCCAGCAGTTACCCTAGCGGGGGTCCAACCTACGAGCAGTACTTC

J gene: TRBJ2-7
clone size: NA
V gene: TRBV3-1/TRBV3-2
D gene: TRBD2
CDR3 protein: CASSQEGLAGEQYF
CDR3 DNA: TGTGCCAGCAGCCAAGAGGGACTAGCGGGGGAGCAGTACTTC

J gene: TRBJ1-6
clone size: few
V gene: TRBV5-1
D gene: NA
CDR3 protein: CASSLTTAGNSPLHF
CDR3 DNA: TGCGCCAGCAGCCTAACGACGGCCGGGAATTCACCCCTCCACTTT

J gene: TRBJ2-7
clone size: once
V gene: TRBV7-8
D gene: TRBD1
CDR3 protein: CASAGTGHYEQYF
CDR3 DNA: TGTGCCAGCGCGGGGACAGGGCACTACGAGCAGTACTTC

J gene: TRBJ1-5
clone size: NA
V gene: TRBV6-4
D gene: TRBD1
CDR3 protein: CASSDRQGLTDQPQHF
CDR3 DNA: TGTGCCAGCAGTGATAGACAGGGGCTTACCGATCAGCCCCAGCATTTT

J gene: TRBJ2-3
clone size: NA
V gene: TRBV9
D gene: NA
CDR3 protein: CASSSPGGISTDTQYF
CDR3 DNA: TGTGCCAGCAGTTCACCTGGCGGGATAAGCACAGATACGCAGTATTTT

J gene: TRBJ2-3
clone size: NA
V gene: TRBV4-1
D gene: NA
CDR3 protein: CASSQVDRQDTQYF
CDR3 DNA: TGCGCCAGCAGCCAAGTAGACAGGCAAGATACGCAGTATTTT

J gene: TRBJ1-2
clone size: few
V gene: TRBV6-5
D gene: NA
CDR3 protein: CASSLHGANYGYTF
CDR3 DNA: TGTGCCAGCAGTTTGCACGGAGCTAACTATGGCTACACCTTC

J gene: TRBJ2-1
clone size: NA
V gene: TRBV2
D gene: TRBD1
CDR3 protein: CASSAGTGVADEQFF
CDR3 DNA: TGTGCCAGCAGTGCCGGGACAGGCGTTGCGGATGAGCAGTTCTTC

J gene: TRBJ1-5
clone size: few
V gene: TRBV11-3
D gene: NA
CDR3 protein: CASSPLRLGDLQPQHF
CDR3 DNA: TGTGCCAGCAGCCCACTCCGCTTAGGGGATCTTCAGCCCCAGCATTTT

J gene: TRBJ1-2
clone size: few
V gene: TRBV29-1
D gene: TRBD1
CDR3 protein: CSVEGWDRANYGYTF
CDR3 DNA: TGCAGCGTTGAAGGGTGGGACAGGGCAAACTATGGCTACACCTTC

J gene: TRBJ1-3
clone size: medium-sized
V gene: TRBV6-1
D gene: NA
CDR3 protein: CASSDPTVSGNTIYF
CDR3 DNA: TGTGCCAGCAGTGACCCGACAGTCTCTGGAAACACCATATATTTT

J gene: TRBJ2-7
clone size: medium-sized
V gene: TRBV5-6
D gene: NA
CDR3 protein: CASSPGPDKYEQYF
CDR3 DNA: TGTGCCAGCAGCCCAGGGCCAGATAAGTACGAGCAGTACTTC

J gene: TRBJ1-1
clone size: NA
V gene: TRBV7-9
D gene: NA
CDR3 protein: CASSLSQQNTEAFF
CDR3 DNA: TGTGCCAGCAGCTTATCACAACAGAACACTGAAGCTTTCTTT

J gene: TRBJ1-5
clone size: NA
V gene: TRBV19
D gene: TRBD1
CDR3 protein: CASRTTGANQPQHF
CDR3 DNA: TGTGCCAGTAGGACGACAGGGGCAAATCAGCCCCAGCATTTT

J gene: TRBJ2-5
clone size: NA
V gene: TRBV11-1
D gene: TRBD1
CDR3 protein: CASSAGQGVKETQYF
CDR3 DNA: TGTGCCAGCAGCGCAGGACAGGGAGTAAAAGAGACCCAGTACTTC

J gene: TRBJ1-1
clone size: NA
V gene: TRBV4-3
D gene: TRBD1
CDR3 protein: CASSRGTGVNTEAFF
CDR3 DNA: TGCGCCAGCAGCCGAGGGACAGGGGTGAACACTGAAGCTTTCTTT

J gene: TRBJ2-3
clone size: NA
V gene: TRBV3-1/TRBV3-2
D gene: NA
CDR3 protein: CASSPTGTRGQYF
CDR3 DNA: TGTGCCAGCAGCCCCACTGGGACTCGGGGGCAGTATTTT

J gene: TRBJ2-3
clone size: NA
V gene: TRBV18
D gene: NA
CDR3 protein: CASSGSSTDTQYF
CDR3 DNA: TGTGCCAGCTCAGGCTCTAGCACAGATACGCAGTATTTT

J gene: TRBJ1-4
clone size: NA
V gene: TRBV6-5
D gene: NA
CDR3 protein: CASKFTVKNEKLFF
CDR3 DNA: TGTGCCAGCAAGTTCACAGTAAAGAATGAAAAACTGTTTTTT

J gene: TRBJ2-2
clone size: NA
V gene: TRBV7-2
D gene: TRBD2
CDR3 protein: CASRTSGGVGELFF
CDR3 DNA: TGTGCCAGCCGGACTAGCGGGGGGGTCGGGGAGCTGTTTTTT

J gene: TRBJ2-2
clone size: NA
V gene: TRBV5-1
D gene: NA
CDR3 protein: CASSLDGGRTGELFF
CDR3 DNA: TGCGCCAGCAGCTTGGATGGAGGGAGAACCGGGGAGCTGTTTTTT

J gene: TRBJ1-3
clone size: NA
V gene: TRBV5-1
D gene: TRBD1
CDR3 protein: CASSEGQLSGNTIYF
CDR3 DNA: TGCGCCAGCAGCGAGGGACAGCTCTCTGGAAACACCATATATTTT

J gene: TRBJ2-7
clone size: NA
V gene: TRBV19
D gene: NA
CDR3 protein: CASSIDSGVAYEQYF
CDR3 DNA: TGTGCCAGTAGTATAGATTCCGGGGTCGCCTACGAGCAGTACTTC

J gene: TRBJ2-7
clone size: NA
V gene: TRBV27
D gene: NA
CDR3 protein: CASSPVSPYEQYF
CDR3 DNA: TGTGCCAGCAGCCCCGTTTCCCCTTACGAGCAGTACTTC

J gene: TRBJ1-6
clone size: NA
V gene: TRBV28
D gene: NA
CDR3 protein: CASSFPFYRDNSPLHF
CDR3 DNA: TGTGCCAGCAGTTTTCCCTTTTACCGCGATAATTCACCCCTCCACTTT

J gene: TRBJ1-3
clone size: few
V gene: TRBV9
D gene: NA
CDR3 protein: CASSAFQGTAGNTIYF
CDR3 DNA: TGTGCCAGCAGCGCATTCCAGGGGACGGCTGGAAACACCATATATTTT

J gene: TRBJ1-6
clone size: NA
V gene: TRBV21-1
D gene: NA
CDR3 protein: CASSNLKWGVLRPYNSPLHF
CDR3 DNA: TGTGCCAGCAGCAACTTGAAGTGGGGGGTACTTCGGCCCTATAATTCACCCCTCCACTTT

J gene: TRBJ1-6
clone size: NA
V gene: TRBV5-1
D gene: NA
CDR3 protein: CASSLGRINSPLHF
CDR3 DNA: TGCGCCAGCAGCTTGGGGCGGATTAATTCACCCCTCCACTTT